This paragraph covers one T cell receptor beta chain sequence. Antigen: not known. TCRdb's table, derived via immunoSEQ multiplex PCR, lists solely in-frame clones and lacks some. Among 400,000 to 450,000 clones listed, 75% to 95% were seen once. Germline loops: CDR1 KGHDR, CDR2 SFDVKD. The CDR3 consists of 15 residues. The V and J ends lost 5 bases and 7 bases, in that order; junction bases with no gene match: 5. Treatment denoted: around 19 received Ad26.COV2.S at low or high dose, single or two shots; about 5 received placebo; per-sample allocation not given. Following the first vaccine or placebo injection, samples were taken on day 63. These data come from a study of Ad26.COV2.S vaccination and SARS-CoV-2 variants. Overall study context: Donor got 5x10^10 or 1x10^11 viral particles of Ad26.COV2.S. Study results and limitations: Placebo and vaccine recipients had non-spike TCR breadth that was similar.

The source is a person aged 18-60 years who received the Ad26.COV2.S COVID-19 vaccine or a placebo. The sample here was peripheral blood, taken in a trial of Ad26.COV2.S vaccine versus placebo. This chain uses TRBV24-1 with TRBJ2-1; TRBD1 aligns across 12 bases. The CDR3 reads CATSARDRGLNEQFF. As DNA, the CDR3 is TGTGCCACCAGTGCCCGGGACAGGGGGCTAAATGAGCAGTTCTTC.